Listed below are T cell receptor beta chains from one sample, sequenced in a study of response to subunit inactivated influenza vaccine. TCRdb independently ran MiXCR on the RT-PCR reads; one entry per CDR3 protein. The table shows about 650,000 distinct CDR3 sequences, with 15% to 19% occurring only once. Material: PBMCs from blood, obtained 11 to 12 days after vaccination. All receptors derive from a man aged 50-59 years who received an inactivated influenza vaccine. Both conserved end residues are part of each CDR3. A D gene is named only where the DNA matches it firmly. A clone size is listed for some rows: how often the clone was seen (once, few, many), or a class if it is expanded.

d_call	clone_size	v_call	j_call	cdr3_length	cdr3_nt	cdr3_aa
-	few	TRBV20-1	TRBJ2-1	15	TGCAGTGCTCCCCTGGGTGAGAGAGGCCACAATGAGCAGTTCTTC	CSAPLGERGHNEQFF
TRBD1	-	TRBV6-2/TRBV6-3	TRBJ1-2	13	TGTGCCAGCAACCAGGACAGGGCCTATGGCTACACCTTC	CASNQDRAYGYTF
TRBD2	few	TRBV29-1	TRBJ2-5	12	TGCAGCGTTGGTGCGGGAGGAAAGACCCAGTACTTC	CSVGAGGKTQYF
-	-	TRBV28	TRBJ2-2	14	TGTGCCAGCAGTTTAGGGATTAAAACCGGGGAGCTGTTTTTT	CASSLGIKTGELFF
-	few	TRBV11-2	TRBJ1-2	13	TGTGCCAGCAGCTTAGCCCGCATCGGTGGCTACACCTTC	CASSLARIGGYTF
-	-	TRBV7-9	TRBJ1-4	14	TGTGCCAGCACCTATGGGGGGTGGGATGAAAAACTGTTTTTT	CASTYGGWDEKLFF
TRBD1	few	TRBV7-9	TRBJ1-3	16	TGTGCCAGCAGCTCTCAGGGGGCTCTCTTCGGAAACACCATATATTTT	CASSSQGALFGNTIYF
-	many	TRBV12-3/TRBV12-4	TRBJ2-2	13	TGTGCCGGATCGCAGGCGAACGCCGGGGAGCTGTTTTTT	CAGSQANAGELFF
TRBD1	few	TRBV20-1	TRBJ1-1	14	TGCAGTGCTATACAGGGACAGTCGAACACTGAAGCTTTCTTT	CSAIQGQSNTEAFF
TRBD2	few	TRBV13	TRBJ2-3	16	TGTGCCAGCAGCCCTGTTGGGCGGGAGCCATCGGGTACGCAGTATTTT	CASSPVGREPSGTQYF
-	-	TRBV29-1	TRBJ2-2	14	TGCAGCGTTGGTCTAGCGCCGGGGACCGGGGAGCTGTTTTTT	CSVGLAPGTGELFF
-	-	TRBV3-1	TRBJ2-7	14	TGTGCCAGCAGCCAAGACATAGTCGGGCTCGAGCAGTACTTC	CASSQDIVGLEQYF
-	-	TRBV7-2	TRBJ2-7	14	TGTGCCAGCAGCCGAGGGTCGGGCCCATACGAGCAGTACTTC	CASSRGSGPYEQYF
-	-	TRBV6-1	TRBJ2-1	14	TGTGCCAGCAATGAAGGGAGGCTGAGAAATGAGCAGTTCTTC	CASNEGRLRNEQFF
TRBD1	few	TRBV6-1	TRBJ1-5	14	TGTGCCAGCAGAAGGACAGGGTTAGGGCAGCCCCAGCATTTT	CASRRTGLGQPQHF
-	few	TRBV7-2	TRBJ1-2	14	TGTGCCAGCAGCTTCGACGGAGCTAACTATGGCTACACCTTC	CASSFDGANYGYTF
TRBD2	few	TRBV20-1	TRBJ2-1	17	TGCAGTGCTAGAGGAATTCTAGCGGGGGGATCAAACAATGAGCAGTTCTTC	CSARGILAGGSNNEQFF
-	-	TRBV11-2	TRBJ1-5	15	TGTGCCAGCAGTAGAGGGGAAGGAAGGGGTCAGCCCCAGCATTTT	CASSRGEGRGQPQHF
-	-	TRBV10-3	TRBJ2-7	13	TGTGCCATCAGCCGGGACGGTAACTACGAGCAGTACTTC	CAISRDGNYEQYF
-	few	TRBV9	TRBJ1-1	13	TGTGCCAGCAGCCGAGGGGATCGCACTGAAGCTTTCTTT	CASSRGDRTEAFF
-	few	TRBV28	TRBJ1-4	13	TGTGCCAGCAGAAGGGGATCTCGGGAAAAACTGTTTTTT	CASRRGSREKLFF
-	-	TRBV11-2	TRBJ2-3	14	TGTGCCAGCAGCTCGCCACCCCACACAGATACGCAGTATTTT	CASSSPPHTDTQYF
TRBD2	-	TRBV7-9	TRBJ2-3	13	TGTGCCAGCGCCGAAGTTAGCGGGGGTACGCAGTATTTT	CASAEVSGGTQYF
-	few	TRBV27	TRBJ1-1	13	TGTGCCAGCAGACCGACAAGGAACACTGAAGCTTTCTTT	CASRPTRNTEAFF
-	-	TRBV11-2	TRBJ2-2	17	TGTGCCAGCCGAACTTCCCCAGCCCCCCGGCGAACCGGGGAGCTGTTTTTT	CASRTSPAPRRTGELFF
-	-	TRBV10-2	TRBJ2-7	13	TGCGCCAGCTCGGGCCCCCGGACCGGCGAGCAGTACTTC	CASSGPRTGEQYF
-	many	TRBV5-1	TRBJ2-2	13	TGCGCCAGCAGCTTGTCAGAAACCGGGGAGCTGTTTTTT	CASSLSETGELFF